A single sample is the source of the 3 T cell receptor beta chains below, sequenced in a study of T cell responses to AZD1222 COVID-19 vaccine. Sequencing was performed with immunoSEQ multiplex PCR; in TCRdb, only in-frame clones are kept and a portion is missing. The sample contains about 96,000 clones, 88% of which appear only once. The source was peripheral blood, collected on day 0 of AZD1222 vaccination. All receptors derive from an adult in good health.

The rearrangement joins TRBV3-1 (or the pseudogene TRBV3-2) to TRBJ2-3, with TRBD2 identical over 7 bases. This CDR3 spans 19 amino acids. Trimming at V came to 1 base and at J to 2 bases, leaving 15 bases not matched to a gene. Germline V gene sequence: CDR1 LGHDT, CDR2 YNNKEL (reference sequence). In nucleotides, the CDR3 is TGTGCCAGCAGCCAAGGGTTACGTCTACTAGCGCTTTTCACAGATACGCAGTATTTT. This encodes CASSQGLRLLALFTDTQYF.

The V and J genes are TRBV11-2 and TRBJ2-7; tentatively, D is TRBD2 (6 bases). The germline V gene encodes CDR1 SGHAT and CDR2 FQNNGV. This CDR3 is 16 amino acids long. V was cut by 2 bases and J by 4 bases, with 18 bases left in between. CDR3 residues: CASSLLGGRNEYEQYF. The CDR3 nucleotides are TGTGCCAGCAGCTTACTCGGAGGGAGAAATGAGTACGAGCAGTACTTC.

Here the CDR3 reads CASSQGQGFSYEQYF. The CDR3 nucleotides are TGTGCCAGTAGTCAGGGACAGGGTTTCTCCTACGAGCAGTACTTC. J is TRBJ2-7 and V is TRBV19, with TRBD1 matching over 9 bases. The V gene end was trimmed by 5 bases and the J gene end by 0 bases; junction bases not matched to a gene: 5. The CDR3 has 15 residues. Germline-derived CDR1 and CDR2 are LNHDA and SQIVND (reference sequence).